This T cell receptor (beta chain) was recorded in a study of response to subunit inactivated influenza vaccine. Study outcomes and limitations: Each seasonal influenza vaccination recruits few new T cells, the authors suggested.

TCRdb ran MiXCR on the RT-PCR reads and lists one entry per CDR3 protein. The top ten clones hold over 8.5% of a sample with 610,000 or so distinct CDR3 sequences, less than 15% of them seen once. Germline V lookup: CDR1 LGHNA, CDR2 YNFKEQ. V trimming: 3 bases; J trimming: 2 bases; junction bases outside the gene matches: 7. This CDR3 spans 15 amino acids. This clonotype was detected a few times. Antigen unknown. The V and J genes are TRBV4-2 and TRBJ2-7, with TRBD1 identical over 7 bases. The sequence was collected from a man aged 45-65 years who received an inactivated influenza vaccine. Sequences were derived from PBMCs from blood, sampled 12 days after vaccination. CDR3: CASSQNPGTAYEQYF. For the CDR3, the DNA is TGTGCCAGCAGCCAGAACCCCGGGACAGCCTACGAGCAGTACTTC.